What follows are 4 T cell receptor beta chains derived from one specimen sequenced in a study of blood T cell repertoires in COVID-19. The protocol was immunoSEQ multiplex PCR, while the TCRdb copy is restricted to in-frame clones and leaves out a portion. This sample has 150,000 to 200,000 clones, with 80% to 95% found just once. Source material: peripheral blood. The receptors shown here come from a woman aged 55-70 years with COVID-19, enrolled during active disease.

The chain is built from TRBV10-3 and TRBJ1-1, with D tentatively TRBD1 (5 bases). Germline V lookup: CDR1 ENHRY, CDR2 SYGVKD. This CDR3 is built from 16 residues. V was clipped by 3 bases and J by 1 base, with 15 bases between them. The CDR3 protein is CAISDSGTRRNTEAFF. CDR3 nucleotide sequence: TGTGCCATCAGTGACTCCGGGACTCGGAGGAACACTGAAGCTTTCTTT.

The chain links TRBV9 to TRBJ2-1, with 10 bases aligning to TRBD2. Germline-derived CDR1 and CDR2 are SGDLS and YYNGEE. Trimming at V came to 3 bases and at J to 6 bases, leaving 6 bases not matched to a gene. This CDR3 contains 15 residues. The CDR3 region has the DNA TGTGCCAGCAGCGCTGAGCGGGGGGGTTTCAATGAGCAGTTCTTC. Translated: CASSAERGGFNEQFF.

The sample holds one count of this clone. V is TRBV5-5 and J is TRBJ1-1; D not resolved. V lost 1 base and J 5 bases, leaving 9 bases between the germline ends. The germline CDR1 and CDR2 sequences are SGHKS and YYEKEE (reference sequence). The CDR3 has 13 amino acids. This CDR3 is CASSLSYGTEAFF. CDR3 DNA sequence: TGTGCCAGCAGCTTGTCGTACGGGACTGAAGCTTTCTTT. The entire variable domain, with the rest obtained from reference TRBV5-5 and TRBJ1-1, is as follows: DAGVTQSPTHLIKTRGQQVTLRCSPISGHKSVSWYQQVLGQGPQFIFQYYEKEERGRGNFPDRFSARQFPNYSSELNVNALLLGDSALYLCASSLSYGTEAFFGQGTRLTVV.

V is TRBV5-1 and J is TRBJ1-2; 9 bases fit TRBD1. V dropped 2 bases and J dropped 4; count of bases not matched to a gene: 6. This CDR3 has 15 amino acids. The germline CDR1 and CDR2 sequences are SGHRS and YFSETQ. CDR3 bases: TGCGCCAGCAGCTTCTCCGGGACAGGGTCCTATGGCTACACCTTC. Translation: CASSFSGTGSYGYTF.